Listed here is a single TCR beta chain. This sample stems from a study of identical twins. TCRdb recomputed calls from the 5' RACE reads with MiXCR, one row per CDR3 protein. This sample has 250,000 to 350,000 distinct CDR3 sequences, with just under 9.5% found just once. The CDR3 spans 15 residues. V lost 2 bases and J 0 bases, leaving 10 bases between the germline ends. CDR1 SGDLS and CDR2 YYNGEE come from the germline V gene. These records were also assigned to another study, of yellow fever vaccine responses in identical twins.

The chain carries TRBV9 and TRBJ2-3; a weak D match, TRBD1 (6 bases). Sequences were obtained from CD8+ T cells sorted from blood. The TCR originated in a woman between 18 and 29 years old in good health. The CDR3 nucleotides read TGTGCCAGCAGCGTCGGACAGTCTAGCACAGATACGCAGTATTTT. Translated, it gives CASSVGQSSTDTQYF.